This entry concerns a single T cell receptor beta chain. What it binds is not known. The data belong to a study of T cells in Graves' hyperthyroidism and ophthalmopathy. Graves' hyperthyroidism showing no ophthalmopathy progression within 18 months was considered stable. Criteria for exclusion of patients were uncontrolled infection, other autoimmune disease, pregnancy or lactation. Researchers amplified the TCR beta CDR3 regions from RNA transcripts. Primed by the HTBI set, a first-round RT-PCR was run on the TCR CDR3. TCRdb re-called the multiplex PCR reads through MiXCR, storing one row per CDR3 protein. Of about 620,000 distinct CDR3 sequences listed, about 16% are singletons. The study, taken as a whole, reports: Stable hyperthyroidism was separated from ophthalmopathy by a model based on 13 V-J features.

The receptor was isolated from a young woman with Graves' hyperthyroidism. Sequencing was carried out using blood.

DNA for the CDR3: TGCAGTGCTAGAGATGGGTTTGCCTCCGGGACAGGCTACGAGCAGTACTTC. It is translated as CSARDGFASGTGYEQYF. The chain couples TRBV20-1 to TRBJ2-7, with 8 bases identical to TRBD1. From germline, CDR1 is DFQATT and CDR2 SNEGSKA (reference sequence). V dropped 0 bases and J dropped 3; count of bases not matched to a gene: 13. The CDR3 spans 17 residues.